This T cell receptor beta chain was sequenced in a study of monozygotic twins with inflammatory bowel disease. Study-wide results and limits: IBD patients displayed reduced TCRbeta diversity (inverse Simpson) when set against healthy co-twins.

Template switching appended UMIs that held a 6-nucleotide sample barcode. For each CDR3 protein, TCRdb gives one entry from its re-call of the 5' RACE reads, without DNA. The data show approximately 400,000 distinct CDR3 sequences, and the top ten clones hold 2% to 2.5%. Regarding this clonotype: Its antigen is unknown.

This CDR3 region has 15 residues. Germline CDR1 reads SGHRS; CDR2 reads YFSETQ. Sample: blood. This clonotype was sampled from a human donor with ulcerative colitis or Crohn's disease, or a healthy co-twin of an affected twin (not recorded which). J is TRBJ2-3 and V is TRBV5-1; without DNA, the TCRdb call of TRBD1 cannot be checked. This chain's CDR3 is CASSLGGAFGDTQYF.